Presented here are 21 T cell receptor beta chains from one specimen sequenced in a study of shared clonotypes between healthy human individuals. TCRdb's table, derived via immunoSEQ multiplex PCR, lists solely in-frame clones and lacks some. The sample lists some 2,000,000 clones, approximately 94% occurring once. Material: naive CD4+ T cells sorted from blood. Noted subset: CD45RA+ positively selected. Receptors originate from a man younger than 35 in good health.

V and J are TRBV29-1 and TRBJ2-7; 8 positions match TRBD1. The germline V gene has CDR1 SQVTM and CDR2 ANQGSEA. The J segment lost 5 bases and the V segment lost 0 bases, leaving 9 bases of the junction unmatched. This CDR3 is 15 amino acids long. Here the CDR3 DNA reads TGCAGCGTTGAAGATCGGAGGACAGGGAGCCACGAGCAGTACTTC. Translation gives CSVEDRRTGSHEQYF.

The rearrangement links TRBV9 to TRBJ2-3, with D perhaps TRBD1 or TRBD2 (5 bases each). V lost 0 bases and J lost 6, with 14 bases in between. CDR3 length: 15 residues. Germline CDR1 is SGDLS and CDR2 is YYNGEE. CDR3 DNA sequence: TGTGCCAGCAGCGTAGGGGGCGCCCTAGCCGATACGCAGTATTTT. Protein sequence: CASSVGGALADTQYF.

This clone was picked up one time. The chain carries TRBV5-6 and TRBJ1-2, with 8 bases fitting TRBD1. CDR3 length: 15 residues. V lost 2 bases to trimming and J lost 5 bases; unmatched junction nucleotides: 8. Germline CDR1 and CDR2: SGHDT and YYEEEE. DNA of the CDR3: TGTGCCAGCAGCTTTTTCGACAGGGGAGATTATGGCTACACCTTC. This encodes CASSFFDRGDYGYTF.

V gene TRBV6-5 combines with J gene TRBJ1-2; weak D call: TRBD1 (5 bases). The V end was cut by 6 bases, the J end by 5 bases, with 13 bases between. This CDR3 comprises 13 residues. Germline loops: CDR1 MNHEY, CDR2 SVGAGI. The CDR3, as DNA: TGTGCCAGCAGACCACCGGGACGGTATGGCTACACCTTC. Translated: CASRPPGRYGYTF.

The V call is TRBV6-5, the J call TRBJ1-2, with no clear D. The ends were cut back, 3 bases at V and 8 bases at J, with 13 bases in the middle. The CDR3 has 13 residues. Germline assignment: CDR1 MNHEY and CDR2 SVGAGI. Here the CDR3 DNA reads TGTGCCAGCAGTTATGGTCCCCGGCGGGGCTACACCTTC. Protein product: CASSYGPRRGYTF.

The V call is TRBV4-1, the J call TRBJ1-1; D not resolved. The CDR3 is 18 residues long. Trimming removed 3 bases at V and 6 bases at J, with 26 bases between. From germline, CDR1 is MGHRA and CDR2 YSYEKL. CDR3 in amino acids: CASSQVPGPRMGRAEAFF. Written as DNA, the CDR3 is TGCGCCAGCAGCCAGGTCCCGGGCCCCCGGATGGGGAGAGCTGAAGCTTTCTTT.

The chain joins TRBV7-2 to TRBJ2-1; 8 bases match TRBD1. Germline lookup yields CDR1 SGHTA and CDR2 FQGNSA. This CDR3 spans 16 amino acids. Trimming at V came to 4 bases and at J to 6 bases, leaving 11 bases not matched to a gene. CDR3 residues: CASSSVHRTGFNEQFF. The CDR3 DNA is TGTGCCAGCAGCTCAGTCCACCGGACAGGGTTCAATGAGCAGTTCTTC.

The chain uses TRBV6-1 and TRBJ2-7; 9 bases match TRBD1. Trimming cost V 2 bases and J 3 bases; bases outside gene matches: 5. Looked up from germline, CDR1 is MNHNS and CDR2 is SASEGT. The length of the CDR3 is 15 residues. The DNA for the CDR3 is TGTGCCAGCAGTGAAATCAGGGGACAGGGCTACGAGCAGTACTTC. Translation gives CASSEIRGQGYEQYF.

The V call is TRBV7-2, the J call TRBJ2-7, with 7 nucleotides matching TRBD2. Trimming cost V 1 base and J 1 base; bases outside gene matches: 7. The CDR3 consists of 16 residues. Germline CDR1 SGHTA, CDR2 FQGNSA. In nucleotides, the CDR3 is TGTGCCAGCAGCTTAGTCGGAGCGGGGCTTTCCTACGAGCAGTACTTC. This encodes CASSLVGAGLSYEQYF.

V is TRBV7-2 and J is TRBJ2-2; 9 bases are a match to TRBD2. V dropped 0 bases and J dropped 8; count of bases not matched to a gene: 4. The germline CDR1 and CDR2 sequences are SGHTA and FQGNSA. There are 15 residues in the CDR3. CDR3 DNA: TGTGCCAGCAGCTTAGCGCGGCTAGCGGGAGGGGAGCTGTTTTTT. Its translation is CASSLARLAGGELFF.

The gene calls are TRBV6-1 and TRBJ2-1; 9 nucleotides line up with TRBD1. CDR1 and CDR2 (germline): MNHNS, SASEGT. The CDR3 loop spans 16 amino acids. V lost 4 bases, J lost 5 bases, and 9 bases stayed unmatched. CDR3 residues: CASSAAGTGSNNEQFF. The CDR3 nucleotides are TGTGCCAGCAGTGCCGCCGGGACAGGGAGTAACAATGAGCAGTTCTTC.

The chain combines TRBV6-5 with TRBJ2-1; TRBD2 aligns across 7 bases. Looked up from germline, CDR1 is MNHEY and CDR2 is SVGAGI. After removal of 5 bases from V and 9 bases from J, the junction contained 7 bases not matched to a gene. The CDR3 has 13 residues. The CDR3 region has the DNA TGTGCCAGCAGTCGCGGGGGTAAGGGTGAGCAGTTCTTC. Amino acids: CASSRGGKGEQFF.

The J gene is TRBJ2-2, the V gene TRBV6-1; weak D call: TRBD2 (7 bases). Germline CDR1 reads MNHNS; CDR2 reads SASEGT. V lost 4 bases and J lost 4, with 16 bases in between. The CDR3 has 16 residues. CDR3 nucleotides: TGTGCCAGCAGTGGGGGGGGCCTAGGAAGCACCGGGGAGCTGTTTTTT. It codes for CASSGGGLGSTGELFF.

In this sample, this clone turned up once. This chain joins TRBV10-1 and TRBJ1-1; 9 bases line up with TRBD1. J lost 5 bases, V lost 3 bases, and 7 bases had no gene match. The CDR3 consists of 15 residues. Germline loops: CDR1 WNHNN, CDR2 SYGVQD (reference sequence). CDR3 sequence: CASSDPGTGRTEAFF. The CDR3 DNA follows: TGCGCCAGCAGTGACCCCGGGACAGGGAGGACTGAAGCTTTCTTT.

This clone occurred once. V usage is TRBV30 and J usage is TRBJ2-7; a weak D match, TRBD2 (6 bases). The CDR3 totals 16 residues. The V and J ends lost 1 base and 2 bases respectively, with 18 bases between them. The germline CDR1 and CDR2 sequences are GTSNPN and SVGIG (reference sequence). Here the CDR3 DNA reads TGTGCCTGGAGTGCCGATAAAGGGACTGGAACCTACGAGCAGTACTTC. Its translation is CAWSADKGTGTYEQYF. The variable domain in full, completed from reference TRBV30 and TRBJ2-7, reads SQTIHQWPATLVQPVGSPLSLECTVEGTSNPNLYWYRQAAGRGLQLLFYSVGIGQISSEVPQNLSASRPQDRQFILSSKKLLLSDSGFYLCAWSADKGTGTYEQYFGPGTRLTVT.

CDR3 coding DNA: TGTGCCAGCAGCTTGGTGGCAGGGACGGGGAACACTGAAGCTTTCTTT. This sequence encodes CASSLVAGTGNTEAFF. The chain couples TRBV5-4 to TRBJ1-1; tentatively, D is TRBD1 (5 bases). This CDR3 region has 16 residues. Trimming left V 0 bases short and J 1 base short, with 13 bases between. Per germline, CDR1 SGHNT and CDR2 YYREEE (reference sequence).

Comments on this clone: This sample also contains other DNA sequences that code for the same CDR3. The chain employs TRBV18 and TRBJ1-1; D unclear. CDR1 is KGHSH and CDR2 is LQKENI in the germline V gene. Trimming removed 2 bases at V and 3 bases at J, with 7 bases between. CDR3 length: 13 amino acids. The CDR3 coding sequence is TGTGCCAGCTCACCAGAGGTTTACACTGAAGCTTTCTTT. Amino acids: CASSPEVYTEAFF. Filled out from reference TRBV18 and TRBJ1-1, the complete variable domain reads NAGVMQNPRHLVRRRGQEARLRCSPMKGHSHVYWYRQLPEEGLKFMVYLQKENIIDESGMPKERFSAEFPKEGPSILRIQQVVRGDSAAYFCASSPEVYTEAFFGQGTRLTVV.

The chain is built from TRBV5-5 and TRBJ1-6; 8 bases fit TRBD1. Germline CDR1 and CDR2: SGHKS and YYEKEE (reference sequence). The length of the CDR3 is 15 residues. After removal of 3 bases from V and 7 bases from J, the junction contained 6 bases not matched to a gene. This CDR3 is CASSWGQVLNSPLHF. The DNA for the CDR3 is TGTGCCAGCAGCTGGGGACAGGTACTCAATTCACCCCTCCACTTT.

The chain carries TRBV18 and TRBJ2-7, with 11 bases identical to TRBD2. The J segment lost 3 bases and the V segment lost 1 base, leaving 11 bases of the junction unmatched. CDR1 is KGHSH and CDR2 is LQKENI in the germline V gene. The CDR3 length is 18 residues. CDR3 sequence (DNA): TGTGCCAGCTCACCACGGGTCGGGGGACTAGCGGAGGACTACGAGCAGTACTTC. The encoded protein is CASSPRVGGLAEDYEQYF. The entire variable domain, with the rest obtained from reference TRBV18 and TRBJ2-7, is as follows: NAGVMQNPRHLVRRRGQEARLRCSPMKGHSHVYWYRQLPEEGLKFMVYLQKENIIDESGMPKERFSAEFPKEGPSILRIQQVVRGDSAAYFCASSPRVGGLAEDYEQYFGPGTRLTVT.

The chain combines TRBV27 with TRBJ2-2; 7 bases are a match to TRBD1. With V trimmed by 6 bases and J by 9 bases, 19 bases remained unmatched. The CDR3 loop spans 17 amino acids. CDR1 is MNHEY, CDR2 SMNVEV, per germline (reference sequence). CDR3 in amino acids: CASSRALRQGQSRELFF. DNA for the CDR3: TGTGCCAGCAGCCGGGCCCTCCGGCAGGGACAGAGCAGGGAGCTGTTTTTT.

The V call is TRBV11-2, the J call TRBJ2-7, with D perhaps TRBD2 (6 bases). V lost 9 bases to trimming and J lost 6 bases, with 24 bases between them. The CDR3 covers 15 residues. From germline, CDR1 is SGHAT and CDR2 FQNNGV. The DNA for the CDR3 is TGTGCCAGTAGGTCTCTTACGGGAGAATGGTTCGAGCAGTACTTC. This encodes CASRSLTGEWFEQYF.